A single sample is the source of the 5 T cell receptor beta chains below, sequenced in a study of CD8 T cells in ankylosing spondylitis. TCRdb re-called the 5' RACE reads through MiXCR, storing one row per CDR3 protein. The sample lists roughly 91,000 distinct CDR3 sequences, roughly 8.3% occurring once. What was sequenced was blood, either unsorted or a sorted T cell fraction (not recorded which). These TCRs come from a male donor with ankylosing spondylitis or in good health (not recorded which).

This clonotype has just a few counts. The rearrangement links TRBV18 to TRBJ1-5; the D gene is possibly TRBD1 (5 bases). Germline CDR1 and CDR2: KGHSH and LQKENI. CDR3 length equals 13 residues. V shed 5 bases and J shed 7 bases, with 12 bases lying between them. The DNA for the CDR3 is TGTGCCAGCTCATCAAGGGGCTGGCAGCCCCAGCATTTT. It is translated as CASSSRGWQPQHF.

At least ten counts were recorded for this clonotype. The chain links TRBV11-2 to TRBJ1-1; possibly TRBD1 for D (6 bases). Germline assignment: CDR1 SGHAT and CDR2 FQNNGV. The CDR3 has 15 residues. Trimming cost V 5 bases and J 0 bases, with 13 bases left between them. CDR3 region: CASSPLTGLNTEAFF. Here the CDR3 DNA reads TGTGCCAGCAGCCCGTTGACAGGATTGAACACTGAAGCTTTCTTT.

This clonotype was recorded at least ten times. The J gene is TRBJ2-1, the V gene TRBV9; weak D call: TRBD2 (5 bases). From germline, CDR1 is SGDLS and CDR2 YYNGEE. CDR3 length: 11 residues. Trimming removed 2 bases at V and 9 bases at J, with 6 bases between. The CDR3 protein is CASSVSGEQFF. The DNA for the CDR3 is TGTGCCAGCAGCGTGAGCGGTGAGCAGTTCTTC.

Ten or more counts support this clonotype. The chain links TRBV5-1 to TRBJ1-5; D perhaps matches TRBD1 (5 bases). V was cut by 0 bases and J by 4 bases, with 14 bases left in between. This CDR3 spans 16 amino acids. Per germline, CDR1 SGHRS and CDR2 YFSETQ. The CDR3 spells CASSLDRRGGNQPQHF. The CDR3 region has the DNA TGCGCCAGCAGCTTGGACAGGCGGGGAGGAAATCAGCCCCAGCATTTT.

Ten or more counts support this clonotype. The chain recombines TRBV5-6 with TRBJ1-6; D might be TRBD1 (5 bases). V was pared by 1 base and J by 9 bases, with 14 bases between. The CDR3 is 15 residues long. Germline CDR1 is SGHDT and CDR2 is YYEEEE. CDR3 sequence: CASSLRGSRSSPLHF. The CDR3 nucleotides read TGTGCCAGCAGCTTGCGGGGCAGTCGAAGTTCACCCCTCCACTTT.